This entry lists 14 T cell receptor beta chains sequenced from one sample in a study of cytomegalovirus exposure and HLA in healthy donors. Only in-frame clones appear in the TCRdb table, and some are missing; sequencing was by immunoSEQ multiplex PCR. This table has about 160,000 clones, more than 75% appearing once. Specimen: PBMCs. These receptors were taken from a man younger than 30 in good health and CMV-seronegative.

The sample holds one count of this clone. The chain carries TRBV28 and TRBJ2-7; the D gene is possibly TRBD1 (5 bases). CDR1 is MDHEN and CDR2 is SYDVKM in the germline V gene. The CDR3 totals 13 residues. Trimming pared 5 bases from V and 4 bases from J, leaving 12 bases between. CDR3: CASSPTDRYEQYV. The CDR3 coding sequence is TGTGCCAGCAGTCCCACCGACAGATACGAGCAGTACGTC.

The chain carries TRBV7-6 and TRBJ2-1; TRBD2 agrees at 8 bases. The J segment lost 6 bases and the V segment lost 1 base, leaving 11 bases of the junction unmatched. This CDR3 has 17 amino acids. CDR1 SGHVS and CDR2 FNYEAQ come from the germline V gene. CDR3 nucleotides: TGTGCCAGCAGCTTAGTCCCTTTGGCGGGGGGTCCCAATGAGCAGTTCTTC. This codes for CASSLVPLAGGPNEQFF.

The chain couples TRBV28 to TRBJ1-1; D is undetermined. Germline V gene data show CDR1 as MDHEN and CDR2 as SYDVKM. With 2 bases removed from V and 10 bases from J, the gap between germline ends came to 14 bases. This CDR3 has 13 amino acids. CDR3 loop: CASSLRPRGGAFF. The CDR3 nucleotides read TGTGCCAGCAGTTTACGTCCGCGGGGAGGAGCTTTCTTT.

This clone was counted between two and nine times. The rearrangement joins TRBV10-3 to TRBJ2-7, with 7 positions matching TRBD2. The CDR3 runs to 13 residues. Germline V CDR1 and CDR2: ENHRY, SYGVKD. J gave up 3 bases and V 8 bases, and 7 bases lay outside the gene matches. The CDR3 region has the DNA TGTGCCATCGCGGGGGAGGGGATCTACGAGCAGTACTTC. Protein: CAIAGEGIYEQYF.

The CDR3 bases are TGCAGCGCCGCCGATAGGGCGGGAAGAAGTGGCTACACCTTC. It yields the protein CSAADRAGRSGYTF. The rearrangement uses TRBV29-1 and TRBJ1-2; D is unresolved. Germline V gives CDR1 SQVTM, CDR2 ANQGSEA. The CDR3 spans 14 residues. V lost 7 bases and J 7 bases, leaving 22 bases between the germline ends.

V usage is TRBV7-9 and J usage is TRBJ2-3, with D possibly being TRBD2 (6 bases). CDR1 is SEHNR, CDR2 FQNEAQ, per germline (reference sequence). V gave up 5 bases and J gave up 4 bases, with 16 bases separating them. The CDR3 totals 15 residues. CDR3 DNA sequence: TGTGCCAGCAGCCGTTGGGGGGAGTCGGCAGATACGCAGTATTTT. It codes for CASSRWGESADTQYF. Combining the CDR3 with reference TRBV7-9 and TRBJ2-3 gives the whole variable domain DTGVSQNPRHKITKRGQNVTFRCDPISEHNRLYWYRQTLGQGPEFLTYFQNEAQLEKSRLLSDRFSAERPKGSFSTLEIQRTEQGDSAMYLCASSRWGESADTQYFGPGTRLTVL.

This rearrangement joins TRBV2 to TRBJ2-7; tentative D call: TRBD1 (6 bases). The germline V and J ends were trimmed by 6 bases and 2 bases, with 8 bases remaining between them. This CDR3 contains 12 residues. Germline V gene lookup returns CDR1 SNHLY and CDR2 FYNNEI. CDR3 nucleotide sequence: TGTGCCAGCAGGGGGGCCACCTACGAGCAGTACGTC. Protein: CASRGATYEQYV.

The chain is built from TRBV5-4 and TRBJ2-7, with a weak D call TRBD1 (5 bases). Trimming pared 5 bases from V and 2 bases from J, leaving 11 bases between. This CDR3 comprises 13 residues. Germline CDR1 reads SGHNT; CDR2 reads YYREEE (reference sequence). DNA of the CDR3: TGTGCCAGCAGTGATGACAGTGCCTACGAGCAGTACGTC. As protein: CASSDDSAYEQYV.

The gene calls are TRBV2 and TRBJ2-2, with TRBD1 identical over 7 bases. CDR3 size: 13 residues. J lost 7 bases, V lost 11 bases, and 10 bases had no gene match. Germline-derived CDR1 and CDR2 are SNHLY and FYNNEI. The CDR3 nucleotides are TGTGCCGGTTCGAGGGGGCTGGTCGGGGAGCTGTTTTTT. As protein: CAGSRGLVGELFF.

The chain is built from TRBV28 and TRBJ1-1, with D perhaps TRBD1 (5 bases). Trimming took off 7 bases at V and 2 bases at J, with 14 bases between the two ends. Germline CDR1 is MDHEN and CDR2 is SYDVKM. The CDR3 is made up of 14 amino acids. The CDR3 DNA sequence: TGTGCCAGCACCCCTGGGGGGGGAAACACTGAAGCTTTCTTT. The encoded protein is CASTPGGGNTEAFF.

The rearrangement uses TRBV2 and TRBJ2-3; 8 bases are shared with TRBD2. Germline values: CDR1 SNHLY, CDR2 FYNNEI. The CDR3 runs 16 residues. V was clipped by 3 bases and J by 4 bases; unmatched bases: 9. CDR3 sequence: CASSEGGRGDADTQYF. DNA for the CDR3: TGTGCCAGCAGTGAGGGAGGGCGGGGGGATGCAGATACGCAGTATTTT.

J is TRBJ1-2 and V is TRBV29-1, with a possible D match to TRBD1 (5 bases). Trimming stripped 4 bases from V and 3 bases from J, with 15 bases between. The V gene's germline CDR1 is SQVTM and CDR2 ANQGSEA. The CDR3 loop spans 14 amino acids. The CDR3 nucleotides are TGCAGCGTTGGCCCGAGCGGGACGGACTATGGCTACACCTTC. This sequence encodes CSVGPSGTDYGYTF.

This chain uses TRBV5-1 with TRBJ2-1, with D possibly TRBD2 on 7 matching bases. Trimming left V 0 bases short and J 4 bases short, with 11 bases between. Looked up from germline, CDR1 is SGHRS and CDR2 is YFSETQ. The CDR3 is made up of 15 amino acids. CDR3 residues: CASSLAGGGYNEQFF. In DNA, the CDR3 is TGCGCCAGCAGCTTGGCGGGGGGCGGTTACAATGAGCAGTTCTTC. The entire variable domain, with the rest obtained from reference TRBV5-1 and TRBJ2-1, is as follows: KAGVTQTPRYLIKTRGQQVTLSCSPISGHRSVSWYQQTPGQGLQFLFEYFSETQRNKGNFPGRFSGRQFSNSRSEMNVSTLELGDSALYLCASSLAGGGYNEQFFGPGTRLTVL.

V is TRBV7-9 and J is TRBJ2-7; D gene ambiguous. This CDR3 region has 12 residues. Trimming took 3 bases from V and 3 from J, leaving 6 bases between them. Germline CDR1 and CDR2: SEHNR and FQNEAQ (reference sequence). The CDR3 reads CASSFPGYEQYV. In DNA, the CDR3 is TGTGCCAGCAGCTTTCCAGGCTACGAGCAGTACGTC.